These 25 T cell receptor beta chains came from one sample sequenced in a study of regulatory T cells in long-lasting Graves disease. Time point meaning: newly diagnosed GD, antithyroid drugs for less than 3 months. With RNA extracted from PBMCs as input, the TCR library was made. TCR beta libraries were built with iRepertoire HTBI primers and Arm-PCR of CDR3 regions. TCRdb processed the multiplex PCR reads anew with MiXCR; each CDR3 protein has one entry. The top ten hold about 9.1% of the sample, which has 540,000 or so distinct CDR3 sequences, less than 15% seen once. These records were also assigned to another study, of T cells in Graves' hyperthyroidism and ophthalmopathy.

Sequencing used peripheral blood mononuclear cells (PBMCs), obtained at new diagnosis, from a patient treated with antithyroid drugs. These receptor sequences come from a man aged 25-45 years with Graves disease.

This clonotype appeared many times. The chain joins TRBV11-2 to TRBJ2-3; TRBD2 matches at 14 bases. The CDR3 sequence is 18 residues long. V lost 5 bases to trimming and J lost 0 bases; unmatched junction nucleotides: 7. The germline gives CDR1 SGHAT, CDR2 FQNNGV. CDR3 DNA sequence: TGTGCCAGCAGCGGTAGGGGACTAGCGGGAGTGAGCACAGATACGCAGTATTTT. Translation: CASSGRGLAGVSTDTQYF.

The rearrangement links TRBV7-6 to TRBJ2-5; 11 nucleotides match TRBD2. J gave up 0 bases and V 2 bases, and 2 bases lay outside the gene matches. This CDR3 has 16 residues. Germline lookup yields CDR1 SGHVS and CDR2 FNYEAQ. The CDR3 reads CASSLRTSGYQETQYF. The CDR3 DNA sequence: TGTGCCAGCAGCTTAAGGACTAGCGGGTACCAAGAGACCCAGTACTTC. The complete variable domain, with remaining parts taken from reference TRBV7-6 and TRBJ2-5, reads GAGVSQSPRYKVTKRGQDVALRCDPISGHVSLYWYRQALGQGPEFLTYFNYEAQQDKSGLPNDRFSAERPEGSISTLTIQRTEQRDSAMYRCASSLRTSGYQETQYFGPGTRLLVL.

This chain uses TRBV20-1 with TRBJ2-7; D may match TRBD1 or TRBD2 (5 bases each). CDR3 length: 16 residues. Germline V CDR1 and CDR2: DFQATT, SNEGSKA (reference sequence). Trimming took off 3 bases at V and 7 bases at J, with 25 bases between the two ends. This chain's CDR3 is CSAREPLLVAREEQYF. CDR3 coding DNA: TGCAGTGCTAGGGAGCCCCTCTTGGTTGCCAGGGAGGAGCAGTACTTC.

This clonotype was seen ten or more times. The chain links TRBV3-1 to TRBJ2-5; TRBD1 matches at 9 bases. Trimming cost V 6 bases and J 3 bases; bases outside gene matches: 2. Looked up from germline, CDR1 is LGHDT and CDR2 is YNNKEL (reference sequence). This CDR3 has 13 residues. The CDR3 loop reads CASSWTGEETQYF. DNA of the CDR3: TGTGCCAGCAGTTGGACAGGGGAAGAGACCCAGTACTTC.

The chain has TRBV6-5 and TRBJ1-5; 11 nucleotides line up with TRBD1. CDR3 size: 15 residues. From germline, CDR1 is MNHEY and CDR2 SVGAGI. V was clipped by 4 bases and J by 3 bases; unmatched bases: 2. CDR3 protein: CASSWTGGYNQPQHF. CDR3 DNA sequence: TGTGCCAGCAGTTGGACAGGGGGCTACAATCAGCCCCAGCATTTT.

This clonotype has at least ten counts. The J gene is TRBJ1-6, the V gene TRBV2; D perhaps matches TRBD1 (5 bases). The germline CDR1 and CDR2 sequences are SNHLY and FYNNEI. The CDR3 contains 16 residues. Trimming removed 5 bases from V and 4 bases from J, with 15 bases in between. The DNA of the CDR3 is TGTGCCAGCAGTCAGGACATTACCCGGTATAATTCACCCCTCCACTTT. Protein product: CASSQDITRYNSPLHF.

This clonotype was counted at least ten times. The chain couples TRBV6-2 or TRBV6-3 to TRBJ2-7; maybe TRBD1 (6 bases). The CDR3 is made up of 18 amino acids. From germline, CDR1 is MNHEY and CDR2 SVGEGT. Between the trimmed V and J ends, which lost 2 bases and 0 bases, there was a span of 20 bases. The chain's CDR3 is CASSYPMGGQISSYEQYF. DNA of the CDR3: TGTGCCAGCAGTTACCCTATGGGCGGACAGATATCCTCCTACGAGCAGTACTTC.

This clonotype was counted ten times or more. The DNA for the CDR3 is TGTGCCAGCAGCACAGCCCAAGGCGGCCCGAGGGGAGAAGCTTTCTTT. Translating it yields CASSTAQGGPRGEAFF. V gene TRBV11-2 combines with J gene TRBJ1-1; D might be TRBD1 (5 bases). CDR3 size: 16 residues. Germline V gene data show CDR1 as SGHAT and CDR2 as FQNNGV. V was clipped by 5 bases and J by 8 bases, with 24 bases between them.

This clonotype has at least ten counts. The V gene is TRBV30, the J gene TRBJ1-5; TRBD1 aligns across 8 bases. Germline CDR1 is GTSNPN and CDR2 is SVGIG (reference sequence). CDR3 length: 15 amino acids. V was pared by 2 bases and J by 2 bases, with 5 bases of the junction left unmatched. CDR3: CAWSQGAGGNQPQHF. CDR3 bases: TGTGCCTGGAGTCAGGGGGCGGGGGGCAATCAGCCCCAGCATTTT.

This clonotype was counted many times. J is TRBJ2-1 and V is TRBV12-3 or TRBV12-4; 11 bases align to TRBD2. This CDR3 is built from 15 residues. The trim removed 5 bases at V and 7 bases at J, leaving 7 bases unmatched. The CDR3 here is CASSGASGRRNEQFF. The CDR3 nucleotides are TGTGCCAGCAGTGGAGCTAGCGGGAGGAGAAATGAGCAGTTCTTC.

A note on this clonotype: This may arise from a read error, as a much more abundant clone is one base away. The CDR3 DNA reads as TGTGCCAGTAGTGGCGGACAGGGGACCTCCGGCTACGGGCAGTACTTC. Amino acids: CASSGGQGTSGYGQYF. V usage is TRBV19 and J usage is TRBJ2-7; 9 bases line up with TRBD1. Germline V gene sequence: CDR1 LNHDA, CDR2 SQIVND (reference sequence). The CDR3 runs to 16 residues.

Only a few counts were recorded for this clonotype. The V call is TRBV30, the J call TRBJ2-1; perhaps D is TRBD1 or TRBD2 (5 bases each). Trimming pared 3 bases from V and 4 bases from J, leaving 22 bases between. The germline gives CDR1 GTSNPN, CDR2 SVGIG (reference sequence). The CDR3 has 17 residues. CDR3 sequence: CAWRGTAERTIYNEQFF. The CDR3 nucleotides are TGTGCCTGGAGAGGTACCGCGGAGCGGACAATTTACAATGAGCAGTTCTTC.

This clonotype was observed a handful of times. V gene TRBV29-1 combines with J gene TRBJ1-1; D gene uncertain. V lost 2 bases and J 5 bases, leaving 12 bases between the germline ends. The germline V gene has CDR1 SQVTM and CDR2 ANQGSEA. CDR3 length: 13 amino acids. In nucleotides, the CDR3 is TGCAGCGTTGAAATAGGTAGCGATACTGAAGCTTTCTTT. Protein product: CSVEIGSDTEAFF.

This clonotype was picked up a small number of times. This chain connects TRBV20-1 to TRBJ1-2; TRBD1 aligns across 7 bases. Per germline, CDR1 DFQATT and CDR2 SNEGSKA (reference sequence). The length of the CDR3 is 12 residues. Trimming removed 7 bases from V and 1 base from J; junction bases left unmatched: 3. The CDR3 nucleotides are TGCAGTGTTAGGGGGCTTAACTATGGCTACACCTTC. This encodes CSVRGLNYGYTF.

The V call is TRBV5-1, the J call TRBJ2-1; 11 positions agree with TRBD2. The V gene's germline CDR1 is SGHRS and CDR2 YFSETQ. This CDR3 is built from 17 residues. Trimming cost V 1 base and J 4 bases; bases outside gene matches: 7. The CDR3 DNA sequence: TGCGCCAGCAGCTTGACTCTTAGCGGGAGGGGGTACAATGAGCAGTTCTTC. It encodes CASSLTLSGRGYNEQFF.

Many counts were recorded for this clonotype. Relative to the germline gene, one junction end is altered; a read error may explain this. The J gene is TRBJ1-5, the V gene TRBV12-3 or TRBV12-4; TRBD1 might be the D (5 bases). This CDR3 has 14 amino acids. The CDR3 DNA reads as TGTGTCAGCAGTTCCGGACACCACAATCAGCCCCAGCATTTT. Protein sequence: CVSSSGHHNQPQHF.

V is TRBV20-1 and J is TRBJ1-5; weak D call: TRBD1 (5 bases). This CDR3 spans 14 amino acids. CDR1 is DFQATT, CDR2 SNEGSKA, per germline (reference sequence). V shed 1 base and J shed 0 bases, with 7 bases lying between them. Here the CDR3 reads CSARGGNSNQPQHF. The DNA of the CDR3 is TGCAGTGCTAGAGGGGGGAATAGCAATCAGCCCCAGCATTTT.

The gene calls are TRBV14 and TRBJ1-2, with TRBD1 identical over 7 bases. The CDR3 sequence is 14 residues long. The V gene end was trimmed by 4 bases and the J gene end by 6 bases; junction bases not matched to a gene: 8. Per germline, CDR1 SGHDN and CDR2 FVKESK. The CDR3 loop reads CASSPYLTGHGYTF. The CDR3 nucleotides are TGTGCCAGCAGCCCCTACTTGACAGGGCATGGCTACACCTTC.

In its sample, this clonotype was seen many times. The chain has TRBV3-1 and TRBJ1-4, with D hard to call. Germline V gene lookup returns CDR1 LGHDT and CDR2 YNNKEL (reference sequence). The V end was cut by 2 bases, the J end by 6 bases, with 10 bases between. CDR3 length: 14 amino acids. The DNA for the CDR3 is TGTGCCAGCAGCCAACGGTCCCCGGATGAAAAACTGTTTTTT. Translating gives CASSQRSPDEKLFF.

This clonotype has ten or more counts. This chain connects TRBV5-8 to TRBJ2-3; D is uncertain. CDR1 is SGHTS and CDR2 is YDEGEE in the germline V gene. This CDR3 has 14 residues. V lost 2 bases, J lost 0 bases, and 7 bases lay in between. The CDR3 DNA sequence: TGTGCCAGCAGCTTCAGCAAAAGCACAGATACGCAGTATTTT. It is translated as CASSFSKSTDTQYF. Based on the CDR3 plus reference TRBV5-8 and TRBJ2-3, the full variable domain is EAGVTQSPTHLIKTRGQQATLRCSPISGHTSVYWYQQALGLGLQFLLWYDEGEERNRGNFPPRFSGRQFPNYSSELNVNALELEDSALYLCASSFSKSTDTQYFGPGTRLTVL.

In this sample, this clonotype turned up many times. CDR3 sequence (DNA): TGTGCCAGCAGCCTGGGACAGGGGCTAGAGCAGTACTTC. Amino acid sequence: CASSLGQGLEQYF. This chain connects TRBV27 to TRBJ2-7, with TRBD1 matching over 10 bases. The J segment lost 7 bases and the V segment lost 6 bases, leaving 6 bases of the junction unmatched. Germline CDR1 reads MNHEY; CDR2 reads SMNVEV (reference sequence). The CDR3 length is 13 residues.

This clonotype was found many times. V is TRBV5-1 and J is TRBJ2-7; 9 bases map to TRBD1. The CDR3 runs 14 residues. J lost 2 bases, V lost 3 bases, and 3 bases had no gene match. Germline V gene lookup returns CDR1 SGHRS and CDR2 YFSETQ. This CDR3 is CASSWDRDTYEQYF. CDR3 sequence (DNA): TGCGCCAGCAGCTGGGACAGGGATACCTACGAGCAGTACTTC.

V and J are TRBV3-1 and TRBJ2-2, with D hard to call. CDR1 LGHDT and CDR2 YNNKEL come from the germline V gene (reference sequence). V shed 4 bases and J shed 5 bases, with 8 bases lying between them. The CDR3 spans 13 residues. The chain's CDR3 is CASSRSKTGELFF. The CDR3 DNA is TGTGCCAGCAGCCGATCCAAAACCGGGGAGCTGTTTTTT.

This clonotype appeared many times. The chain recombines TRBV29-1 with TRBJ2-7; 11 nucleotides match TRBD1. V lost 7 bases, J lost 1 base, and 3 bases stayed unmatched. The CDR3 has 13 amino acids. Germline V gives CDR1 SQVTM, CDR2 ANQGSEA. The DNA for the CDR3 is TGCAGCGGTGGGACAGGGGGATCCTACGAGCAGTACTTC. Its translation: CSGGTGGSYEQYF.

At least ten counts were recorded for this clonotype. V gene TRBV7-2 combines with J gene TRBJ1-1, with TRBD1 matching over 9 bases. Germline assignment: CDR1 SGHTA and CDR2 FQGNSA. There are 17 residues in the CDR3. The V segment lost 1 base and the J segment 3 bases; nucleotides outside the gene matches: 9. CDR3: CASSLDPFTGGYTEAFF. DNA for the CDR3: TGTGCCAGCAGCTTAGACCCGTTCACAGGGGGCTACACTGAAGCTTTCTTT. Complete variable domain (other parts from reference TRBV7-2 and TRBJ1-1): GAGVSQSPSNKVTEKGKDVELRCDPISGHTALYWYRQSLGQGLEFLIYFQGNSAPDKSGLPSDRFSAERTGGSVSTLTIQRTQQEDSAVYLCASSLDPFTGGYTEAFFGQGTRLTVV.